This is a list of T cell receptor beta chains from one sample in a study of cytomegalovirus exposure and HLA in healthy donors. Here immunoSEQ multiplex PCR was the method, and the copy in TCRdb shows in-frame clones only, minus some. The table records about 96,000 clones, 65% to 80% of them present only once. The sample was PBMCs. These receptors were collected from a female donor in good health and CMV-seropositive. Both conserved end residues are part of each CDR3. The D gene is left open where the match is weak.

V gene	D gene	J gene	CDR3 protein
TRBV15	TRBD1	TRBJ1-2	CATSKGQGDGYTF
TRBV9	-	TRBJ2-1	CASSVQGWEQFF
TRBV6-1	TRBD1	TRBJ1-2	CASSLWTGEFSYTF
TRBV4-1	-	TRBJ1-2	CASSQDPGIDYGYTF
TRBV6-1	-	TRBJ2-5	CASGRAGAGETQYF
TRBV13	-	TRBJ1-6	CASSNGAAIGGSPLHF
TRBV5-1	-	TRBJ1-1	CASSQERVPEAFF
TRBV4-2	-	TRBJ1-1	CASSQETSPQGRGAFF
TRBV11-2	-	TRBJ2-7	CASRLEAVGDEQYF
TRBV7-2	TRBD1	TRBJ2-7	CASSLSTGVEQYF
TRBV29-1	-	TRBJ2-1	CSFGGSYNEQFF
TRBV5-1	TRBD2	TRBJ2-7	CASSLSGTSDLYF
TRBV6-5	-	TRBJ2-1	CASSYAGLSYNEQLF
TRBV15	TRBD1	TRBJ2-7	CATSRDEGASEQYF
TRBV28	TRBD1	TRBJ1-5	CASSLNRGRWPQHF
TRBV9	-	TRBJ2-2	CASSVVDFTGELFF
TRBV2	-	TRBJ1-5	CASRSTGQPNQPQHF
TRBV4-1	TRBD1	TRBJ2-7	CASSQILQGAGEQYF
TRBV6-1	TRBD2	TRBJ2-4	CASSEGSGRARNIQYF
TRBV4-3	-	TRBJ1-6	CASSQDLGEYQRSPLHF
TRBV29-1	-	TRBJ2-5	CSVARDNFRTQYF
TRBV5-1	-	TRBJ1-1	CASSAIGNTEAFF
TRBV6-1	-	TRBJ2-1	CASSMTEYNEQFF
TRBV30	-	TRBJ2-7	CAWSTPFDSRYEQYF
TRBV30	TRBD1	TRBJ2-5	CAWSRNLRGRETQYF
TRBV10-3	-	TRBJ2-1	CARSPDPLYNEQFF